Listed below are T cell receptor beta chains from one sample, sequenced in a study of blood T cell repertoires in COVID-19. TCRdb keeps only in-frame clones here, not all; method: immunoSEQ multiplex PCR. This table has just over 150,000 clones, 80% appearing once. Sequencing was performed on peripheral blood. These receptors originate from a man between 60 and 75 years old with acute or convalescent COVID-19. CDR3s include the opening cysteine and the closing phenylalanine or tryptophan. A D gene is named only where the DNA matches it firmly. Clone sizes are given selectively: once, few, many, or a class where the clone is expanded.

cdr3_aa: CATSDLPDYGYTF; cdr3_nt: TGTGCCACCAGTGATTTGCCCGACTATGGCTACACCTTC; j_call: TRBJ1-2; v_call: TRBV24-1; clone_size: -; d_call: -
cdr3_aa: CASSQVGSSPLHF; cdr3_nt: TGTGCCAGCAGCCAAGTTGGCTCTTCACCCCTCCACTTT; j_call: TRBJ1-6; v_call: TRBV14; clone_size: few; d_call: -
cdr3_aa: CASSLTREGIEQFF; cdr3_nt: TGTGCCAGTAGTCTAACACGGGAGGGTATTGAGCAGTTCTTC; j_call: TRBJ2-1; v_call: TRBV19; clone_size: once; d_call: TRBD2
cdr3_aa: CASRKTGAYGNTIYF; cdr3_nt: TGTGCCAGCAGGAAAACAGGGGCCTATGGAAACACCATATATTTT; j_call: TRBJ1-3; v_call: TRBV11-2; clone_size: -; d_call: TRBD1
cdr3_aa: CAISGGRDYGYTF; cdr3_nt: TGTGCCATCAGTGGAGGGAGGGACTATGGCTACACCTTC; j_call: TRBJ1-2; v_call: TRBV10-3; clone_size: -; d_call: -
cdr3_aa: CASSQAQGHLKSIQYF; cdr3_nt: TGTGCCAGCAGCCAAGCTCAGGGGCACCTTAAAAGCATTCAGTACTTC; j_call: TRBJ2-4; v_call: TRBV14; clone_size: once; d_call: -
cdr3_aa: CATSRGLAGGDNEQFF; cdr3_nt: TGTGCCACCAGCAGAGGGCTAGCGGGAGGGGACAATGAGCAGTTCTTC; j_call: TRBJ2-1; v_call: TRBV15; clone_size: -; d_call: TRBD2
cdr3_aa: CASSRGLAGGSGDEQFF; cdr3_nt: TGTGCCAGCAGCCGGGGACTAGCGGGAGGATCCGGAGATGAGCAGTTCTTC; j_call: TRBJ2-1; v_call: TRBV13; clone_size: -; d_call: TRBD2
cdr3_aa: CASSLVGRFYNSPLHF; cdr3_nt: TGTGCCAGCAGCTTAGTTGGCAGGTTCTATAATTCACCCCTCCACTTT; j_call: TRBJ1-6; v_call: TRBV7-2; clone_size: few; d_call: -
cdr3_aa: CASSTIGTGFYNEQFF; cdr3_nt: TGTGCCAGTAGTACGATAGGGACAGGGTTTTACAATGAGCAGTTCTTC; j_call: TRBJ2-1; v_call: TRBV19; clone_size: -; d_call: TRBD1
cdr3_aa: CASSSSYSTDTQYF; cdr3_nt: TGTGCCAGCAGTTCCTCTTATAGCACAGATACGCAGTATTTT; j_call: TRBJ2-3; v_call: TRBV28; clone_size: -; d_call: -
cdr3_aa: CSAEAGGWTEAFF; cdr3_nt: TGCAGCGCTGAGGCGGGGGGATGGACTGAAGCTTTCTTT; j_call: TRBJ1-1; v_call: TRBV29-1; clone_size: few; d_call: -
cdr3_aa: CAISESGLAGREQYF; cdr3_nt: TGTGCCATCAGTGAGTCGGGTCTAGCGGGGCGCGAGCAGTACTTC; j_call: TRBJ2-7; v_call: TRBV10-3; clone_size: -; d_call: TRBD2
cdr3_aa: CASSPPGTIFTGELFF; cdr3_nt: TGTGCCAGCTCACCGCCTGGGACTATTTTCACCGGGGAGCTGTTTTTT; j_call: TRBJ2-2; v_call: TRBV18; clone_size: -; d_call: TRBD2
cdr3_aa: CATSARSSGGTQYF; cdr3_nt: TGTGCCACCAGTGCCCGCTCTAGCGGGGGGACGCAGTATTTT; j_call: TRBJ2-3; v_call: TRBV24-1; clone_size: -; d_call: TRBD2
cdr3_aa: CASSPNRNYGYTF; cdr3_nt: TGCGCCAGCAGCCCGAACAGGAACTATGGCTACACCTTC; j_call: TRBJ1-2; v_call: TRBV4-1; clone_size: -; d_call: -
cdr3_aa: CASSRLGQGNEKLFF; cdr3_nt: TGCGCCAGCAGCCGGTTGGGACAGGGAAATGAAAAACTGTTTTTT; j_call: TRBJ1-4; v_call: TRBV4-1; clone_size: once; d_call: TRBD1
cdr3_aa: CASSLSGNTEAFF; cdr3_nt: TGTGCCAGCAGCTTATCAGGGAACACTGAAGCTTTCTTT; j_call: TRBJ1-1; v_call: TRBV7-3; clone_size: -; d_call: -
cdr3_aa: CASGSQGTGELFF; cdr3_nt: TGCGCCAGTGGATCACAGGGCACCGGGGAGCTGTTTTTT; j_call: TRBJ2-2; v_call: TRBV5-1; clone_size: -; d_call: -
cdr3_aa: CASSLGRVVPYNSPLHF; cdr3_nt: TGTGCCAGCAGCTTAGGCAGGGTGGTTCCCTATAATTCACCCCTCCACTTT; j_call: TRBJ1-6; v_call: TRBV11-2; clone_size: -; d_call: -
cdr3_aa: CATRGGSGAGELFF; cdr3_nt: TGTGCCACCAGAGGGGGCTCCGGGGCCGGGGAGCTGTTTTTT; j_call: TRBJ2-2; v_call: TRBV24-1; clone_size: -; d_call: TRBD1
cdr3_aa: CASSLGQGSSPLHF; cdr3_nt: TGTGCCAGCTCCCTGGGGCAGGGGAGTTCACCCCTCCACTTT; j_call: TRBJ1-6; v_call: TRBV27; clone_size: once; d_call: -
cdr3_aa: CASRSVIGVGAFF; cdr3_nt: TGTGCCAGCAGATCCGTCATAGGGGTGGGAGCTTTCTTT; j_call: TRBJ1-1; v_call: TRBV5-4; clone_size: once; d_call: -
cdr3_aa: CARSFSDLRGNTIYF; cdr3_nt: TGTGCCAGAAGCTTTTCCGACCTGCGGGGTAACACCATATATTTT; j_call: TRBJ1-3; v_call: TRBV5-3; clone_size: once; d_call: -
cdr3_aa: CASSQAPGGVSGYTF; cdr3_nt: TGCGCCAGCAGCCAGGCACCAGGGGGCGTAAGTGGCTACACCTTC; j_call: TRBJ1-2; v_call: TRBV4-3; clone_size: -; d_call: TRBD1
cdr3_aa: CASSQDSAGYGGYTF; cdr3_nt: TGTGCCAGCAGCCAAGATTCGGCAGGGTATGGTGGCTACACCTTC; j_call: TRBJ1-2; v_call: TRBV3-1/TRBV3-2; clone_size: -; d_call: -
cdr3_aa: CASSLNGVAPDTQYF; cdr3_nt: TGTGCCAGCAGCTTAAACGGGGTAGCGCCAGATACGCAGTATTTT; j_call: TRBJ2-3; v_call: TRBV7-9; clone_size: -; d_call: -
cdr3_aa: CASSTGGSNQPQHF; cdr3_nt: TGTGCCAGCAGTACAGGGGGGAGCAATCAGCCCCAGCATTTT; j_call: TRBJ1-5; v_call: TRBV28; clone_size: -; d_call: TRBD1
cdr3_aa: CSVSRANTGELFF; cdr3_nt: TGCAGCGTGAGCAGGGCTAACACCGGGGAGCTGTTTTTT; j_call: TRBJ2-2; v_call: TRBV29-1; clone_size: -; d_call: -
cdr3_aa: CASSPGTGSYEQYF; cdr3_nt: TGTGCCAGCTCACCTGGGACAGGGTCTTACGAGCAGTACTTC; j_call: TRBJ2-7; v_call: TRBV18; clone_size: -; d_call: TRBD1
cdr3_aa: CASSPPAWGGGYTF; cdr3_nt: TGTGCCAGCTCACCACCGGCATGGGGAGGAGGCTACACCTTC; j_call: TRBJ1-2; v_call: TRBV18; clone_size: -; d_call: -
cdr3_aa: CASSLTGERGSGELFF; cdr3_nt: TGCGCCAGCAGCTTGACCGGAGAGCGGGGATCCGGGGAGCTGTTTTTT; j_call: TRBJ2-2; v_call: TRBV5-1; clone_size: -; d_call: TRBD2
cdr3_aa: CSAITGLLVYEQYF; cdr3_nt: TGCAGCGCTATCACAGGGCTCTTGGTCTACGAGCAGTACTTC; j_call: TRBJ2-7; v_call: TRBV29-1; clone_size: -; d_call: -
cdr3_aa: CASSRDRNTGELFF; cdr3_nt: TGCGCCAGCAGCCGGGACAGGAACACCGGGGAGCTGTTTTTT; j_call: TRBJ2-2; v_call: TRBV5-1; clone_size: -; d_call: TRBD1